A single TCR beta chain is shown here with its context. Its antigen is unidentified. Primers used in a second PCR of roughly 6 to 11 cycles were a sample-barcoded 5' primer and a J-beta primer mix. TCRdb passed the 5' RACE reads through MiXCR, listing each CDR3 protein once. The repertoire holds about 1.1 million distinct CDR3 sequences, with about two fifths as singletons. The data are from a study of blood T cells in healthy people across ages. Study conclusions and caveats: Shifts in expanded clonotypes may have been confounded by donor CMV status, which was unknown. With age, beta diversity per million T cells declined roughly linearly, significantly by approximately 40.

The V and J ends lost 5 bases and 5 bases respectively, with 15 bases between them. The CDR3 sequence is 13 residues long. Per the germline V gene, CDR1 is DFQATT and CDR2 is SNEGSKA (reference sequence). The sample comprised blood. The rearrangement links TRBV20-1 to TRBJ2-5, with D possibly being TRBD1 or TRBD2 (5 bases each). This clonotype was obtained from a man aged 18 to 30 in good health. In DNA, the CDR3 is TGCAGTGCTGATACGGGACCATGGGAGACCCAGTACTTC. This codes for CSADTGPWETQYF.